This T cell receptor (beta chain) appears in the sequencing data of a study of T cells after yellow fever vaccination. Overall study: The fractions with low cell numbers were processed using SMART-Seq v4 Ultra Low Input.

Trimming shortened V by 1 base and J by 11 bases, and 6 bases separated the two germline ends. The CDR3 runs to 11 residues. TCRdb re-called the 5' RACE reads through MiXCR, storing one row per CDR3 protein. The sample has 150,000 or so distinct CDR3 sequences; more than 5.5% are singletons. This TCR derives from a man younger than 35 who received the YFV17D yellow fever vaccine. V gene TRBV12-3 or TRBV12-4 combines with J gene TRBJ2-4; D gene uncertain. The sequencing used CD4+ T cells sorted from PBMCs, collected 5 days after the first yellow fever vaccination. In DNA, the CDR3 is TGTGCCAGCAGTTTAGGTTCCGTTCAGTACTTC. Amino acids: CASSLGSVQYF.